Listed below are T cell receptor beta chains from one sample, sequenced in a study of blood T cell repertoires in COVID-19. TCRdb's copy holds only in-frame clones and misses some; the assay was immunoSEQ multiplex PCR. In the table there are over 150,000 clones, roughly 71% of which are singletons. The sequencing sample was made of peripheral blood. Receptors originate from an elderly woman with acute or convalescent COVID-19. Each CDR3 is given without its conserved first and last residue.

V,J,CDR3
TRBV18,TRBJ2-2,ASSPWTGRNTGELF
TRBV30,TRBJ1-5,AWSQTGQGDGQPQH
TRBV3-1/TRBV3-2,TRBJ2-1,ASSQSERRLQYNEQF
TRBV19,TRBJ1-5,ASSAGIRQPQH
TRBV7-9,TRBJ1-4,ASSLVTGTGENEKLF
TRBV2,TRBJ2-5,AKTRGSSKETQY
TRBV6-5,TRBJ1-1,ASISLGQGNTEAF
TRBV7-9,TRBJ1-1,ASSLVTGAEEAF
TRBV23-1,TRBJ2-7,ASSHGAGENCSYEQY
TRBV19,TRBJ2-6,ASGTGAGANVLT
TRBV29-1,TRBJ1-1,STRQNTEAF
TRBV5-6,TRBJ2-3,ASSPGLVGTDTQY
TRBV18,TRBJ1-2,ASSRTREDYGYT
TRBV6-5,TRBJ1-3,ASGGPLSGNTIY
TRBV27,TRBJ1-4,ASSLSPYRGPEEKLF